The rows below give T cell receptor beta chains drawn from one sample of a study of blood T cell repertoires in COVID-19. Method: immunoSEQ multiplex PCR; TCRdb's copy keeps in-frame clones and lacks some. Of roughly 28,000 clones listed, 70% to 90% were seen once; the top ten hold 9% to 9.5%. Sequencing was done on a sample of peripheral blood. All receptors derive from a human donor in a cohort sampled during active COVID-19. CDR3s include the opening cysteine and the closing phenylalanine or tryptophan. A D gene is named only where the DNA matches it firmly. Clone size is not always given. Where it is, it says once, few, many or a class for expanded clones.

J gene,D gene,V gene,clone size,CDR3 DNA,CDR3 protein
TRBJ1-6,-,TRBV7-9,once,TGTGCCAGCAGCTTTCAGGGTTTGGATTCACCCCTCCACTTT,CASSFQGLDSPLHF
TRBJ1-5,-,TRBV12-3/TRBV12-4,-,TGTGCCAGCACCATTCACCCCGGGCCCCAGCATTTT,CASTIHPGPQHF
TRBJ2-3,-,TRBV7-8,once,TGTGCCAGCAGCTTAATCACGACAGTTAGCACAGATACGCAGTATTTT,CASSLITTVSTDTQYF
TRBJ1-5,-,TRBV6-1,few,TGTGCCAGCAGTGAGCAGCAGGGAAACCAGCCCCAGCATTTT,CASSEQQGNQPQHF
TRBJ1-4,-,TRBV2,-,TGTGCCAGCAGTAATAGGGGTAATGAAAAACTGTTTTTT,CASSNRGNEKLFF
TRBJ2-3,-,TRBV13,-,TGTGCCAGCAGCTCTTTTATTGGGGCGACTAGTCTGACGCAGTATTTT,CASSSFIGATSLTQYF
TRBJ1-2,-,TRBV28,once,TGTGCCAGCACCCGGGACACGAACTATGGCTACACCTTC,CASTRDTNYGYTF
TRBJ2-1,TRBD2,TRBV6-6,-,TGTGCCAGCAGTTCTAGCGGGGGAAGCTCCTACAATGAGCAGTTCTTC,CASSSSGGSSYNEQFF
TRBJ2-1,TRBD2,TRBV6-6,-,TGTGCCAGCAGCCCACGGGCTAGCGGGGGGCCCAATGAGCAGTTCTTC,CASSPRASGGPNEQFF
TRBJ2-7,TRBD2,TRBV2,once,TGTGCCAGCAGTGAACTCGGTAGCGGGGGACCCTACGAGCAGTACTTC,CASSELGSGGPYEQYF
TRBJ2-5,TRBD2,TRBV3-1/TRBV3-2,-,TGTGCCAGCAGTCGCGGACTAGCGGACAAAGAGACCCAGTACTTC,CASSRGLADKETQYF
TRBJ2-1,TRBD2,TRBV7-8,-,TGTGCCAGCAGCGGAGGACTAGCGGGGGCTTCCGTTAGAAACAATGAGCAGTTCTTC,CASSGGLAGASVRNNEQFF
TRBJ2-3,TRBD2,TRBV7-9,-,TGTGCCAGCAGCTTAGCGGGACTAGCGGGGACCACAGATACGCAGTATTTT,CASSLAGLAGTTDTQYF
TRBJ1-2,-,TRBV29-1,-,TGCAGCGTTGAAGATCGGGACATATTGTATGGCTACACCTTC,CSVEDRDILYGYTF
TRBJ2-3,TRBD2,TRBV5-1,-,TGCGCCAGCAGCTTGGGTAGCGGGGGAGATACGCAGTATTTT,CASSLGSGGDTQYF